The 27 T cell receptor beta chains in this list originate from one sample, sequenced in a study of early T cells in non-severe SARS-CoV-2 infection. Using its own MiXCR run on the 5' RACE reads, TCRdb lists one record per CDR3 protein. The sample shows 55,000 to 75,000 distinct CDR3 sequences, under 15% of them seen only once. The sequencing sample was made of whole blood. The receptor set was obtained from an adult who was a healthcare worker with PCR-confirmed SARS-CoV-2 infection or an uninfected control (not recorded which).

The genes are TRBV28 and TRBJ2-7, with TRBD1 matching 9 bases. Germline CDR1 reads MDHEN; CDR2 reads SYDVKM. The CDR3 length is 13 residues. V lost 8 bases to trimming and J lost 1 base; unmatched junction nucleotides: 3. CDR3 sequence: CASQDRGSYEQYF. For the CDR3, the DNA is TGTGCCAGCCAAGACAGGGGGTCCTACGAGCAGTACTTC.

In this sample, this clonotype turned up many times. V is TRBV2 and J is TRBJ2-5; the D gene is possibly TRBD1 (7 bases). Trimming shortened V by 5 bases and J by 2 bases, and 21 bases separated the two germline ends. CDR1 SNHLY and CDR2 FYNNEI come from the germline V gene. The CDR3 runs to 17 residues. The chain's CDR3 is CASSPDRRGALQETQYF. CDR3 nucleotides: TGTGCCAGCAGTCCGGACAGGCGCGGGGCGCTACAAGAGACCCAGTACTTC.

The count of this clonotype is one. The gene calls are TRBV29-1 and TRBJ2-7, with D unclear. Germline V gene data show CDR1 as SQVTM and CDR2 as ANQGSEA. V was cut by 7 bases and J by 5 bases, with 18 bases left in between. This CDR3 spans 13 amino acids. As DNA, the CDR3 is TGCAGCGGCACCTACGGAGTTATCGACGAGCAGTACTTC. Its protein product is CSGTYGVIDEQYF.

This clonotype was recorded at least ten times. The gene calls are TRBV5-6 and TRBJ2-6, with D uncertain. This CDR3 contains 13 residues. V was shortened by 2 bases and J by 1 base, with 1 base between the two germline ends. Germline V lookup: CDR1 SGHDT, CDR2 YYEEEE. CDR3 residues: CASSLSGANVLTF. The CDR3 DNA is TGTGCCAGCAGCTTATCTGGGGCCAACGTCCTGACTTTC.

This clonotype has a count of ten or more. The chain links TRBV29-1 to TRBJ2-2, with TRBD2 identical over 8 bases. CDR1 is SQVTM and CDR2 is ANQGSEA in the germline V gene. This CDR3 contains 12 residues. The CDR3 sequence: CVAGFNTGELFF. In DNA, the CDR3 is TGCGTAGCGGGGTTTAACACCGGGGAGCTGTTTTTT.

This clonotype was recorded many times. The V and J genes are TRBV10-2 and TRBJ1-1, with TRBD1 matching over 7 bases. The length of the CDR3 is 12 residues. Trimming at V came to 6 bases and at J to 4 bases, leaving 2 bases not matched to a gene. Germline V CDR1 and CDR2: WSHSY, SAAADI. Here the CDR3 DNA reads TGCGCCAGCAGGGGGACAGTCACTGAAGCTTTCTTT. Its protein product is CASRGTVTEAFF.

This clonotype was counted at least ten times. The chain links TRBV14 to TRBJ2-7; TRBD1 matches at 9 bases. The junction had 14 bases not matched to a gene; V was cut back by 5 bases and J by 6 bases. Germline lookup yields CDR1 SGHDN and CDR2 FVKESK. The CDR3 has 16 amino acids. The CDR3 loop is CASSNGRDRVPAEQYF. DNA of the CDR3: TGTGCCAGCAGCAACGGCCGGGACAGGGTTCCTGCCGAGCAGTACTTC.

This clonotype came up many times. This rearrangement joins TRBV7-9 to TRBJ1-1; D is unresolved. Germline CDR1 SEHNR, CDR2 FQNEAQ (reference sequence). CDR3 length: 14 amino acids. The V end was cut by 0 bases, the J end by 0 bases, with 5 bases between. This CDR3 is CASSLANLNTEAFF. CDR3 nucleotide sequence: TGTGCCAGCAGCTTAGCGAATCTGAACACTGAAGCTTTCTTT.

This clonotype was seen a handful of times. The V and J genes are TRBV9 and TRBJ2-2; the D is unclear. The CDR3 loop spans 14 amino acids. The V end lost 1 base, the J end lost 4 bases, and 8 bases lay between the germline ends. Germline CDR1 is SGDLS and CDR2 is YYNGEE. The CDR3 coding sequence is TGTGCCAGCAGCGTAAGCCAGTTCACCGGGGAGCTGTTTTTT. Its translation: CASSVSQFTGELFF.

This clonotype was picked up many times. The chain uses TRBV9 and TRBJ2-5, with D maybe TRBD2 (6 bases). CDR3 length equals 13 residues. CDR1 and CDR2 from the germline V gene are SGDLS and YYNGEE. V was cut by 2 bases and J by 2 bases, with 7 bases left in between. DNA of the CDR3: TGTGCCAGCAGCGTCCGGGGGCAAGAGACCCAGTACTTC. It codes for CASSVRGQETQYF.

In its sample, this clonotype was seen many times. CDR3 sequence (DNA): TGCAGTGCTAGTATAGCAGTCCTACCTAATGAGCAGTTCTTC. Its protein product is CSASIAVLPNEQFF. V is TRBV20-1 and J is TRBJ2-1; D is unclear. Trimming removed 3 bases at V and 7 bases at J, with 16 bases between. Germline V CDR1 and CDR2: DFQATT, SNEGSKA (reference sequence). CDR3 size: 14 residues.

The chain has TRBV4-3 and TRBJ1-5, with D tentatively TRBD1 (5 bases). The germline gives CDR1 LGHNA, CDR2 YSLEER. The CDR3 extends over 15 amino acids. V was pared by 0 bases and J by 4 bases, with 10 bases between. DNA for the CDR3: TGCGCCAGCAGCCAAGACGGGACGGGGAATCAGCCCCAGCATTTT. Translation gives CASSQDGTGNQPQHF.

This clonotype was detected ten times or more. The chain uses TRBV2 and TRBJ1-2, with TRBD1 matching over 8 bases. CDR3 length: 14 amino acids. CDR1 SNHLY and CDR2 FYNNEI come from the germline V gene. Trimming removed 7 bases from V and 8 bases from J; junction bases left unmatched: 12. The CDR3 is CASTPRGDRKGYTF. In nucleotides, the CDR3 is TGTGCCAGCACCCCCCGAGGGGACAGGAAGGGCTACACCTTC.

This clonotype was detected many times. The chain is built from TRBV18 and TRBJ2-6; no clear D. The germline gives CDR1 KGHSH, CDR2 LQKENI. The CDR3 has 16 residues. V lost 2 bases to trimming and J lost 2 bases, with 10 bases between them. The chain's CDR3 is CASSPTMWAGANVLTF. CDR3 in DNA: TGTGCCAGCTCACCAACAATGTGGGCTGGGGCCAACGTCCTGACTTTC.

This clonotype was seen repeatedly, ten times or more. The V gene is TRBV5-1, the J gene TRBJ2-4; TRBD1 matches at 8 bases. This CDR3 comprises 13 residues. Germline-derived CDR1 and CDR2 are SGHRS and YFSETQ. J was trimmed by 6 bases and V by 4 bases; bases with no gene match: 3. In DNA form, the CDR3 reads TGCGCCAGCAGCCTCGGACAGGGAAACATTCAGTACTTC. Translated, it gives CASSLGQGNIQYF.

This clonotype was counted at least ten times. The chain links TRBV12-3 or TRBV12-4 to TRBJ2-7; D may be TRBD2 (5 bases). The CDR3 totals 16 residues. With 5 bases removed from V and 6 bases from J, the gap between germline ends came to 23 bases. The CDR3: CASSPARTGLPLEQYF. As DNA, the CDR3 is TGTGCCAGCAGTCCTGCACGGACTGGCCTTCCCCTCGAGCAGTACTTC.

The chain links TRBV28 to TRBJ1-2; D perhaps matches TRBD1 (6 bases). Trimming left V 6 bases short and J 0 bases short, with 14 bases between. Germline CDR1 MDHEN, CDR2 SYDVKM. The CDR3 loop spans 15 amino acids. The chain's CDR3 is CASSPHRTANYGYTF. CDR3 sequence (DNA): TGTGCCAGCAGCCCACACCGGACAGCTAACTATGGCTACACCTTC.

This clonotype was seen repeatedly, ten times or more. The V gene is TRBV7-2, the J gene TRBJ1-6; D is unclear. The CDR3 is made up of 18 amino acids. Germline CDR1 reads SGHTA; CDR2 reads FQGNSA. The V end was cut by 4 bases, the J end by 4 bases, with 20 bases between. The CDR3 coding sequence is TGTGCCAGCAGCTCAAGCGGGTATAGGGATCCTTATAATTCACCCCTCCACTTT. Translated, it gives CASSSSGYRDPYNSPLHF.

This clonotype was recorded at least ten times. The J gene is TRBJ1-1, the V gene TRBV5-1; D ambiguous. The CDR3 runs to 15 residues. V was pared by 0 bases and J by 0 bases, with 9 bases between. CDR1 and CDR2 from the germline V gene are SGHRS and YFSETQ. CDR3 protein: CASSLAGRLNTEAFF. Here the CDR3 DNA reads TGCGCCAGCAGCTTGGCGGGCAGGTTGAACACTGAAGCTTTCTTT.

This clonotype was recorded many times. The chain carries TRBV9 and TRBJ2-1; the D is unclear. V was shortened by 0 bases and J by 0 bases, with 7 bases between the two germline ends. Germline V gene sequence: CDR1 SGDLS, CDR2 YYNGEE. The CDR3 consists of 15 residues. The CDR3 DNA follows: TGTGCCAGCAGCGTAGGGTCGAGCTCCTACAATGAGCAGTTCTTC. Translated, it gives CASSVGSSSYNEQFF.

The sample holds many counts of this clonotype. The J gene is TRBJ2-1, the V gene TRBV9; D gene uncertain. V lost 0 bases, J lost 0 bases, and 13 bases lay in between. The CDR3 spans 17 residues. From germline, CDR1 is SGDLS and CDR2 YYNGEE. The CDR3 DNA reads as TGTGCCAGCAGCGTAGGGATATCAGGAGACTCCTACAATGAGCAGTTCTTC. Amino acid sequence: CASSVGISGDSYNEQFF.

This clonotype has a count of ten or more. The chain joins TRBV20-1 to TRBJ1-2, with D possibly matching TRBD1 (5 bases). This CDR3 region has 13 residues. Germline V gene data show CDR1 as DFQATT and CDR2 as SNEGSKA (reference sequence). V lost 2 bases and J lost 2, with 9 bases in between. The CDR3 coding sequence is TGCAGTGCTAGACAGGGACTAAACTATGGCTACACCTTC. Translating gives CSARQGLNYGYTF.

The chain joins TRBV7-9 to TRBJ1-5; 7 bases match TRBD1. CDR3 length: 16 amino acids. Trimming took 2 bases from V and 8 from J; bases not matched to a gene: 12. Germline CDR1 reads SEHNR; CDR2 reads FQNEAQ (reference sequence). CDR3 bases: TGTGCCAGCAGCTTAAACTTAGGGACAGACACCGAGCCCCAGCATTTT. It codes for CASSLNLGTDTEPQHF.

The gene calls are TRBV29-1 and TRBJ2-5; D is uncertain. Germline V gene sequence: CDR1 SQVTM, CDR2 ANQGSEA. Trimming shortened V by 1 base and J by 3 bases, and 3 bases separated the two germline ends. This CDR3 is 11 amino acids long. The CDR3 DNA is TGCAGCGTTGAAGGGGAAGAGACCCAGTACTTC. It encodes CSVEGEETQYF.

V usage is TRBV7-9 and J usage is TRBJ1-1; D gene unclear. V was cut by 2 bases and J by 6 bases, with 7 bases left in between. The CDR3 contains 12 residues. CDR1 SEHNR and CDR2 FQNEAQ come from the germline V gene (reference sequence). The CDR3 spells CASSLNPAEAFF. The CDR3 DNA follows: TGTGCCAGCAGCTTAAATCCAGCTGAAGCTTTCTTT.

There are many counts of this clonotype. The chain employs TRBV11-3 and TRBJ2-1, with TRBD2 matching 8 bases. The J segment lost 1 base and the V segment lost 3 bases, leaving 2 bases of the junction unmatched. The CDR3 spans 15 residues. The germline V gene has CDR1 SGHNT and CDR2 YENEEA. The CDR3 spells CASSFSGKSYNEQFF. CDR3 DNA sequence: TGTGCCAGCAGCTTTAGCGGGAAGTCCTACAATGAGCAGTTCTTC.

This clonotype was counted ten times or more. The chain carries TRBV9 and TRBJ2-7, with TRBD2 matching over 9 bases. V was pared by 0 bases and J by 2 bases, with 6 bases of the junction left unmatched. The CDR3 spans 16 residues. The germline V gene encodes CDR1 SGDLS and CDR2 YYNGEE. This CDR3 reads CASSVGSGSFTYEQYF. Here the CDR3 DNA reads TGTGCCAGCAGCGTAGGTAGCGGGAGTTTCACCTACGAGCAGTACTTC. Variable domain in full (rest from reference TRBV9 and TRBJ2-7): DSGVTQTPKHLITATGQRVTLRCSPRSGDLSVYWYQQSLDQGLQFLIQYYNGEERAKGNILERFSAQQFPDLHSELNLSSLELGDSALYFCASSVGSGSFTYEQYFGPGTRLTVT.